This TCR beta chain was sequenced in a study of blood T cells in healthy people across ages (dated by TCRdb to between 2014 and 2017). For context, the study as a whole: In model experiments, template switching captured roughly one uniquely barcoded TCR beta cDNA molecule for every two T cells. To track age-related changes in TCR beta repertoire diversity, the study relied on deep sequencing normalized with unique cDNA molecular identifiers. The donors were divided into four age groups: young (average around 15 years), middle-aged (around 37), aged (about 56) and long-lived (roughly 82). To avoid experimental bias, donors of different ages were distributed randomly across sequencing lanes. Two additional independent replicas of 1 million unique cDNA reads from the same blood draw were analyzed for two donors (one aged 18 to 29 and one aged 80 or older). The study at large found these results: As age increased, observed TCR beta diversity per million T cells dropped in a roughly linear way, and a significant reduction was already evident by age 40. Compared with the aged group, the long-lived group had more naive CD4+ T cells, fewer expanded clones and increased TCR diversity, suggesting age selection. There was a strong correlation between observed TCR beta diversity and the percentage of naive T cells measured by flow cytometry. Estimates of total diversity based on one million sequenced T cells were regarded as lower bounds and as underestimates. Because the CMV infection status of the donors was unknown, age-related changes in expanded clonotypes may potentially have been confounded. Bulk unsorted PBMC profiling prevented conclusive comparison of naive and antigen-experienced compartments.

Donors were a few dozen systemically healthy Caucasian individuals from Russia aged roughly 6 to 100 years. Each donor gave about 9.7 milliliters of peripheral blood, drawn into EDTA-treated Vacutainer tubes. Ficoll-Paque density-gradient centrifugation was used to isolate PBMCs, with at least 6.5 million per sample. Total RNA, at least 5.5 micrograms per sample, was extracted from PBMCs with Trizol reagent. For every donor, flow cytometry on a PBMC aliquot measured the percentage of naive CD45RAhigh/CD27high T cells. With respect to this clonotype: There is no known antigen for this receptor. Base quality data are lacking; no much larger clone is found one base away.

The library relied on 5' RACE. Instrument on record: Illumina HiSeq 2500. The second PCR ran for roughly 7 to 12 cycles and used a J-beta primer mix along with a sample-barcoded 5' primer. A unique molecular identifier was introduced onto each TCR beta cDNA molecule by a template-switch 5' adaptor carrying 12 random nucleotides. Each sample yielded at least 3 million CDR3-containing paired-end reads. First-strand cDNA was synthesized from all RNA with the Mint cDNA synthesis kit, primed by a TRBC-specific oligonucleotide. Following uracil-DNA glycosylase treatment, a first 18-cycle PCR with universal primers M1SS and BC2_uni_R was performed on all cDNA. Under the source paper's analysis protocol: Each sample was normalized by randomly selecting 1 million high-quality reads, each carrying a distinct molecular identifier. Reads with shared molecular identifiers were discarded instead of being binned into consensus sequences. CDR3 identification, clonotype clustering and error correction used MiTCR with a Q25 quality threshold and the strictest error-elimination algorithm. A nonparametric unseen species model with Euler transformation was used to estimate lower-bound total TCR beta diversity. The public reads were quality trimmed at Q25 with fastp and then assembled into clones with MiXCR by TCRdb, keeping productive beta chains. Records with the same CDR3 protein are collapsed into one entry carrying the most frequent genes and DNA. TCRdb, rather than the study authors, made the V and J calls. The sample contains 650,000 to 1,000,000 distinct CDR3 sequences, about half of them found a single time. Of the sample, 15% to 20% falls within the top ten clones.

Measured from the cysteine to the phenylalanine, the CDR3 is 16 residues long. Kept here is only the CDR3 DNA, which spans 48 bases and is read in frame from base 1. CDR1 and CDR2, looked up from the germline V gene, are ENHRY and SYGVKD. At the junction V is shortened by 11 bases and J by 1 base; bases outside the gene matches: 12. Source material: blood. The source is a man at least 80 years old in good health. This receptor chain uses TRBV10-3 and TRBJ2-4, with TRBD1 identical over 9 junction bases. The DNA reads TGTGCCGTATCCCCACAGGGGGCTGGGGCCAAAAACATTCAGTACTTC. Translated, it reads CAVSPQGAGAKNIQYF.